Below, 11 T cell receptor beta chains from the same sample are listed, as sequenced in a study of blood T cell repertoires in COVID-19. Sequencing used immunoSEQ multiplex PCR; TCRdb keeps in-frame clones, though not all of them. Of some 80,000 clones listed, 82% are singletons. Material for sequencing was peripheral blood. The receptors originated from a woman between 65 and 79 years old with acute or convalescent COVID-19.

This CDR3 reads CSGGVGFPNTEAFF. In DNA, the CDR3 is TGCAGCGGCGGGGTCGGGTTCCCGAACACTGAAGCTTTCTTT. The chain combines TRBV29-1 with TRBJ1-1; no clear D gene. The germline V and J ends were trimmed by 7 bases and 1 base, with 16 bases remaining between them. This CDR3 spans 14 amino acids. The V gene's germline CDR1 is SQVTM and CDR2 ANQGSEA.

This sequence joins TRBV24-1 and TRBJ2-3; D possibly corresponds to TRBD1 (5 bases). The CDR3 sequence is 15 residues long. Deletions cut 2 bases from V and 4 bases from J, with 12 bases between. Germline V CDR1 and CDR2: KGHDR, SFDVKD. The CDR3 coding sequence is TGTGCCACCAGTGATTCTGGCCTAGGGGCAGATACGCAGTATTTT. Translating it yields CATSDSGLGADTQYF.

V usage is TRBV6-2 or TRBV6-3 and J usage is TRBJ1-1; the match to TRBD1 covers 8 bases. The CDR3 covers 17 residues. Germline V lookup: CDR1 MNHEY, CDR2 SVGEGT. Trimming removed 5 bases from V and 0 bases from J; junction bases left unmatched: 11. CDR3 residues: CASSHSRTGKVNTEAFF. DNA of the CDR3: TGTGCCAGCAGTCATTCAAGGACAGGGAAGGTGAACACTGAAGCTTTCTTT.

This chain connects TRBV10-3 to TRBJ2-2; 12 positions agree with TRBD2. The CDR3 length is 14 residues. V was clipped by 11 bases and J by 6 bases; unmatched bases: 7. Per the germline V gene, CDR1 is ENHRY and CDR2 is SYGVKD. The CDR3 nucleotides read TGTGCCTCTAAACTAGCGGGAGGTGCCGGGGAGCTGTTTTTT. Translated: CASKLAGGAGELFF.

The CDR3 DNA is TGTGCCAGCAGCAGAACGACAGTAAACACCGGGGAGCTGTTTTTT. Amino acid sequence: CASSRTTVNTGELFF. The genes are TRBV7-9 and TRBJ2-2, with a weak D call TRBD1 (5 bases). Germline V gene data show CDR1 as SEHNR and CDR2 as FQNEAQ (reference sequence). The length of the CDR3 is 15 residues. V shed 5 bases and J shed 2 bases, with 12 bases lying between them.

V and J are TRBV10-2 and TRBJ2-6, with TRBD2 identical over 8 bases. The CDR3 has 21 residues. Germline V gene sequence: CDR1 WSHSY, CDR2 SAAADI. V gave up 4 bases and J gave up 0 bases; unmatched junction bases: 17. CDR3 amino acids: CASSAGRATARGFSGANVLTF. DNA of the CDR3: TGCGCCAGCAGTGCCGGGAGGGCTACAGCGAGGGGTTTCTCTGGGGCCAACGTCCTGACTTTC.

J is TRBJ1-6 and V is TRBV19; 8 bases agree with TRBD1. V shed 3 bases and J 10 bases; nucleotides not matched to a gene: 5. Germline CDR1 reads LNHDA; CDR2 reads SQIVND (reference sequence). This CDR3 contains 14 residues. This CDR3 reads CASSMSRGQSPLHF. The CDR3 coding sequence is TGTGCCAGTAGTATGAGCAGGGGGCAATCACCCCTCCACTTT.

This clone appeared once. The gene calls are TRBV3-1 (or the pseudogene TRBV3-2) and TRBJ2-1, with D perhaps matching TRBD1 (6 bases). V was trimmed by 0 bases and J by 9 bases, leaving 15 bases between them. This CDR3 is 15 amino acids long. Germline V gene data show CDR1 as LGHDT and CDR2 as YNNKEL (reference sequence). The CDR3 spells CASSQDGSQGLEQFF. CDR3 DNA: TGTGCCAGCAGCCAAGATGGATCACAGGGTCTTGAGCAGTTCTTC.

The rearrangement joins TRBV3-1 (or the pseudogene TRBV3-2) to TRBJ2-1; 9 positions match TRBD1. V shed 4 bases, J shed 7 bases, and the junction held 5 bases outside the gene matches. Germline V gene data show CDR1 as LGHDT and CDR2 as YNNKEL (reference sequence). The CDR3 totals 14 residues. Here the CDR3 DNA reads TGTGCCAGCAGCCTCACCGGGACAGGGAATGAGCAGTTCTTC. This gives the protein CASSLTGTGNEQFF.

The chain joins TRBV12-3 or TRBV12-4 to TRBJ2-2; no firm D call. V was pared by 3 bases and J by 4 bases, with 3 bases between. The CDR3 covers 12 residues. The CDR3 reads CASSFGTGELFF. The CDR3 DNA is TGTGCCAGCAGTTTCGGCACCGGGGAGCTGTTTTTT.

The V and J genes are TRBV6-4 and TRBJ2-1; maybe TRBD2 (5 bases). Per germline, CDR1 MRHNA and CDR2 SNTAGT. V was trimmed by 2 bases and J by 10 bases, leaving 18 bases between them. There are 15 residues in the CDR3. CDR3 coding DNA: TGTGCCAGCAGTGACGGAGCTTCGGGGATGAGAGAGCAGTTCTTC. Protein: CASSDGASGMREQFF.